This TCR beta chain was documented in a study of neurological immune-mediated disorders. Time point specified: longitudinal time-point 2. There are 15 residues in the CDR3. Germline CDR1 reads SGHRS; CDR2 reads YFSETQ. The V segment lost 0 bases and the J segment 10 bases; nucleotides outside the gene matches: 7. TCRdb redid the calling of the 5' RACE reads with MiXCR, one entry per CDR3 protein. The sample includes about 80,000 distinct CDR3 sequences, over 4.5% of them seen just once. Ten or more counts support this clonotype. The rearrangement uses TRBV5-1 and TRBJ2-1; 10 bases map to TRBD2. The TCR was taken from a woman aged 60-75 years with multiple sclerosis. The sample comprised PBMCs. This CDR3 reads CASSLESGGAREQFF. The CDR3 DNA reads TGCGCCAGCAGCTTGGAAAGCGGGGGGGCCAGGGAGCAGTTCTTC.